These 20 T cell receptor beta chains share one sample of origin, sequenced in a study of T cell responses to AZD1222 COVID-19 vaccine. Using immunoSEQ multiplex PCR, the repertoire was profiled, and TCRdb retains in-frame clones only, with some absent. The sample lists under 110,000 clones, around 84% occurring once. This specimen was peripheral blood, taken on day 0 of AZD1222 vaccination. Receptor source: an adult in good health.

This clone has just one count. The rearrangement links TRBV10-3 to TRBJ1-1; the D gene is possibly TRBD1 (6 bases). The ends were cut back, 6 bases at V and 0 bases at J, with 11 bases in the middle. CDR1 and CDR2 from the germline V gene are ENHRY and SYGVKD. The CDR3 has 14 residues. The CDR3: CAISAGQLNTEAFF. The DNA of the CDR3 is TGTGCCATCAGCGCGGGACAATTGAACACTGAAGCTTTCTTT.

The chain is built from TRBV19 and TRBJ1-4; D uncertain. V gave up 6 bases and J gave up 8 bases, with 13 bases separating them. The CDR3 has 13 amino acids. CDR1 and CDR2 from the germline V gene are LNHDA and SQIVND (reference sequence). The CDR3 DNA sequence: TGTGCCAGTAGACCGGACGGGAGGGAAAAACTGTTTTTT. Translation: CASRPDGREKLFF.

This chain uses TRBV19 with TRBJ2-1; D not resolved. The germline CDR1 and CDR2 sequences are LNHDA and SQIVND (reference sequence). Between the trimmed V and J ends, which lost 5 bases and 5 bases, there was a span of 13 bases. The length of the CDR3 is 14 residues. Here the CDR3 DNA reads TGTGCCAGTAGTTCTTACGTCTCGGACAATGAGCAGTTCTTC. This gives the protein CASSSYVSDNEQFF.

The V and J genes are TRBV10-3 and TRBJ2-3; 11 nucleotides agree with TRBD1. This CDR3 has 17 amino acids. V lost 3 bases to trimming and J lost 4 bases; unmatched junction nucleotides: 9. Germline V gene sequence: CDR1 ENHRY, CDR2 SYGVKD. The CDR3 loop is CAISDSLRTGGADTQYF. As DNA, the CDR3 is TGTGCCATCAGTGACTCTCTCCGGACAGGGGGCGCAGATACGCAGTATTTT.

This chain joins TRBV25-1 and TRBJ1-1; 7 bases map to TRBD1. Germline assignment: CDR1 MGHDK and CDR2 SYGVNS. Trimming at V came to 7 bases and at J to 2 bases, leaving 7 bases not matched to a gene. The CDR3 has 14 residues. The CDR3 loop reads CASTRTGLNTEAFF. CDR3 sequence (DNA): TGTGCCAGCACTAGGACAGGTTTAAACACTGAAGCTTTCTTT.

The gene calls are TRBV18 and TRBJ2-2; TRBD2 might be the D (6 bases). V was trimmed by 3 bases and J by 1 base, leaving 12 bases between them. CDR1 is KGHSH and CDR2 is LQKENI in the germline V gene. The length of the CDR3 is 16 residues. The CDR3 region has the DNA TGTGCCAGCTCACCGAGCGGGCGGATGAACACCGGGGAGCTGTTTTTT. Amino acids: CASSPSGRMNTGELFF.

The rearrangement joins TRBV7-3 to TRBJ2-1; TRBD2 agrees at 7 bases. CDR1 is SGHTA and CDR2 is FQGTGA in the germline V gene. This CDR3 has 15 residues. V dropped 5 bases and J dropped 2; count of bases not matched to a gene: 6. This CDR3 is CASSPMGTTYNEQFF. DNA for the CDR3: TGTGCCAGCAGCCCAATGGGGACTACCTACAATGAGCAGTTCTTC.

The chain employs TRBV6-1 and TRBJ1-1; 7 nucleotides line up with TRBD1. Germline V gene lookup returns CDR1 MNHNS and CDR2 SASEGT. The CDR3 totals 15 residues. The junction had 8 bases not matched to a gene; V was cut back by 1 base and J by 6 bases. The CDR3 coding sequence is TGTGCCAGCAGTGAAGAAGGGGGCTTAATGGCTGAAGCTTTCTTT. This sequence encodes CASSEEGGLMAEAFF.

The chain couples TRBV21-1 to TRBJ1-1; the table assigns TRBD1, which was not confirmed against the DNA. TRBV21-1 is described as a pseudogene. There are 14 residues in the CDR3. The CDR3 nucleotides read TGTGCCAGCAGCAACGGGACAGGGGACACTGAAGCTTTCTTT. This translates into CASSNGTGDTEAFF.

This clone occurred once. The V gene is TRBV11-3, the J gene TRBJ2-1; TRBD2 matches at 7 bases. Germline CDR1 and CDR2: SGHNT and YENEEA. V lost 1 base and J lost 7; bases outside the gene matches: 4. The length of the CDR3 is 14 residues. This CDR3 reads CASSLGGEGNEQFF. The CDR3 DNA reads TGTGCCAGCAGCTTAGGAGGGGAGGGGAATGAGCAGTTCTTC.

This clone was detected a few times. J is TRBJ2-7 and V is TRBV5-1, with 9 bases matching TRBD2. V was clipped by 2 bases and J by 0 bases; unmatched bases: 12. The CDR3 spans 18 residues. Germline lookup yields CDR1 SGHRS and CDR2 YFSETQ. The CDR3, as DNA: TGCGCCAGCAGCTTAAATCCTAGCGGGGCCTGGAGCTCCTACGAGCAGTACTTC. Amino acid sequence: CASSLNPSGAWSSYEQYF.

This clone was picked up one time. The chain combines TRBV7-9 with TRBJ1-2, with D tentatively TRBD1 (5 bases). V was trimmed by 4 bases and J by 4 bases, leaving 19 bases between them. CDR3 length: 16 amino acids. Germline assignment: CDR1 SEHNR and CDR2 FQNEAQ (reference sequence). The CDR3 region is CASSSGTGTAIYGYTF. CDR3 nucleotides: TGTGCCAGCAGCTCGGGAACCGGGACGGCCATCTATGGCTACACCTTC.

The chain uses TRBV18 and TRBJ1-4, with 8 bases identical to TRBD1. V trimming: 4 bases; J trimming: 7 bases; junction bases outside the gene matches: 11. The CDR3 has 16 residues. Germline V gene lookup returns CDR1 KGHSH and CDR2 LQKENI. The CDR3 sequence: CASSHENRGRGEKLFF. In DNA form, the CDR3 reads TGTGCCAGCTCACACGAAAACAGGGGGAGAGGTGAAAAACTGTTTTTT. Looking up the rest from reference TRBV18 and TRBJ1-4 gives the full variable domain: NAGVMQNPRHLVRRRGQEARLRCSPMKGHSHVYWYRQLPEEGLKFMVYLQKENIIDESGMPKERFSAEFPKEGPSILRIQQVVRGDSAAYFCASSHENRGRGEKLFFGSGTQLSVL.

The CDR3 region is CASSFRGSGRGRVNEQFF. CDR3 nucleotide sequence: TGCGCCAGCAGCTTTAGAGGTAGCGGGAGGGGAAGGGTAAATGAGCAGTTCTTC. The chain recombines TRBV5-1 with TRBJ2-1, with 11 bases fitting TRBD2. The CDR3 length is 18 residues. CDR1 and CDR2 (germline): SGHRS, YFSETQ. J gave up 7 bases and V 2 bases, and 14 bases lay outside the gene matches. The full variable domain, rest sourced from reference TRBV5-1 and TRBJ2-1, is KAGVTQTPRYLIKTRGQQVTLSCSPISGHRSVSWYQQTPGQGLQFLFEYFSETQRNKGNFPGRFSGRQFSNSRSEMNVSTLELGDSALYLCASSFRGSGRGRVNEQFFGPGTRLTVL.

The chain employs TRBV30 and TRBJ2-1, with D perhaps TRBD1 or TRBD2 (5 bases each). V lost 4 bases to trimming and J lost 4 bases, with 14 bases between them. The CDR3 totals 14 residues. Germline V CDR1 and CDR2: GTSNPN, SVGIG (reference sequence). The CDR3 nucleotides read TGTGCCTGGATGGGGGAGCTGGATTACAATGAGCAGTTCTTC. Translation: CAWMGELDYNEQFF.

This chain links TRBV20-1 with TRBJ1-2; TRBD1 is a possible D gene (5 bases). The CDR3 is made up of 12 amino acids. CDR1 and CDR2 from the germline V gene are DFQATT and SNEGSKA (reference sequence). The ends were cut back, 3 bases at V and 5 bases at J, with 10 bases in the middle. CDR3 DNA sequence: TGCAGTGCTAGTGGGGGACGATATGGCTACACCTTC. It translates to CSASGGRYGYTF.

The V gene is TRBV6-5, the J gene TRBJ2-3; D is perhaps TRBD2 (6 bases). Germline-derived CDR1 and CDR2 are MNHEY and SVGAGI. Trimming shortened V by 6 bases and J by 1 base, and 11 bases separated the two germline ends. CDR3 length: 14 residues. Here the CDR3 DNA reads TGTGCCAGCAGGCGGGACTGGCGCACAGATACGCAGTATTTT. It encodes CASRRDWRTDTQYF.

This clone was seen ten or more times. This sequence joins TRBV3-1 (or the pseudogene TRBV3-2) and TRBJ1-2; 7 positions match TRBD1. Germline loops: CDR1 LGHDT, CDR2 YNNKEL (reference sequence). V was clipped by 1 base and J by 4 bases; unmatched bases: 3. The CDR3 runs 14 residues. CDR3 amino acids: CASSQGGQAYGYTF. CDR3 sequence (DNA): TGTGCCAGCAGCCAAGGTGGACAGGCCTATGGCTACACCTTC.

This sequence joins TRBV27 and TRBJ2-7, with D tentatively TRBD1 or TRBD2 (5 bases each). The ends were cut back, 0 bases at V and 8 bases at J, with 11 bases in the middle. Germline V gene lookup returns CDR1 MNHEY and CDR2 SMNVEV (reference sequence). The CDR3 spans 13 residues. The CDR3 protein is CASSLSRGAQQYF. The CDR3 DNA reads as TGTGCCAGCAGTTTATCTAGAGGGGCCCAGCAGTACTTC.

The chain carries TRBV4-1 and TRBJ2-5, with TRBD2 matching over 7 bases. This CDR3 is built from 13 residues. Germline V CDR1 and CDR2: MGHRA, YSYEKL. J lost 7 bases, V lost 4 bases, and 6 bases had no gene match. This CDR3 reads CASSPRGFGTQYF. CDR3 bases: TGCGCCAGCAGCCCGCGGGGGTTTGGGACCCAGTACTTC.